This TCR beta chain comes out of a study of blood T cell repertoires in COVID-19. Study in general: Material from acute and convalescent COVID-19 was sourced from the United States, Italy and Spain.

Authors' methods: Nucleated cell counts were estimated from reference gene primer amplification. Clones were sequenced by immunoSEQ multiplex PCR, and TCRdb holds only the in-frame ones, with some missing. V, J and clone size derive from that table, while D and trimming were established from the DNA sequence. The top ten hold about 3.2% of the sample, which has 450,000 to 500,000 clones, 80% to 90% seen once. Trimming cost V 0 bases and J 11 bases; bases outside gene matches: 18. Germline V gene data show CDR1 as GTSNPN and CDR2 as SVGIG (reference sequence). CDR3 length: 17 amino acids. The sequenced sample consisted of peripheral blood. The chain is built from TRBV30 and TRBJ1-5; 8 bases align to TRBD1. The TCR sequence derives from a human donor in a cohort sampled during active COVID-19. The CDR3 loop is CAWSVGGQGLQSKSQHF. As DNA, the CDR3 is TGTGCCTGGAGTGTTGGTGGACAGGGTCTCCAATCAAAATCCCAGCATTTT.